The 10 T cell receptor beta chains presented below share a single source sample, sequenced in a study of T cell responses to AZD1222 COVID-19 vaccine. The method was immunoSEQ multiplex PCR; TCRdb's version includes in-frame clones alone and lacks a portion of them. The repertoire holds 120,000 to 150,000 clones, with roughly 84% as singletons. Here the sequenced sample was peripheral blood, taken 28 days after the second AZD1222 dose. The receptor set was obtained from an adult who received the AZD1222 COVID-19 vaccine.

This clone appeared a single time. The chain has TRBV24-1 and TRBJ1-5, with TRBD1 identical over 8 bases. From germline, CDR1 is KGHDR and CDR2 SFDVKD. V lost 5 bases, J lost 2 bases, and 1 base stayed unmatched. The CDR3 has 14 amino acids. CDR3 loop: CATSVGQGNQPQHF. CDR3 bases: TGTGCCACCAGTGTGGGACAGGGCAATCAGCCCCAGCATTTT.

CDR3 nucleotides: TGTGCCAGCAGCTTAAATGCACTGCTCTCAGGCACCGGGGAGCTGTTTTTT. Translation: CASSLNALLSGTGELFF. This chain connects TRBV7-2 to TRBJ2-2; no firm D call. CDR1 SGHTA and CDR2 FQGNSA come from the germline V gene. V dropped 2 bases and J dropped 4 bases, with 17 bases sitting between them. The CDR3 is made up of 17 amino acids.

The chain is built from TRBV12-5 and TRBJ1-1; 7 bases map to TRBD1. This CDR3 contains 13 residues. CDR1 and CDR2 from the germline V gene are LGHNT and FRNRAP. The junction had 7 bases not matched to a gene; V was cut back by 5 bases and J by 7 bases. In DNA form, the CDR3 reads TGTGCTAGTGGTACCGAGACAGGGAGTGAAGCTTTCTTT. Protein product: CASGTETGSEAFF.

This chain connects TRBV25-1 to TRBJ2-2; D is ambiguous. CDR3 length: 14 amino acids. Deletions cut 4 bases from V and 6 bases from J, with 12 bases between. Germline V gene sequence: CDR1 MGHDK, CDR2 SYGVNS. The CDR3, as DNA: TGTGCCAGCAGTGCCCGCCTCGGACCCGGGGAGCTGTTTTTT. This encodes CASSARLGPGELFF.

The chain recombines TRBV6-5 with TRBJ2-3, with 7 bases matching TRBD2. V was clipped by 0 bases and J by 8 bases; unmatched bases: 11. In germline, CDR1 is MNHEY, CDR2 SVGAGI. The CDR3 is 16 amino acids. In DNA, the CDR3 is TGTGCCAGCAGTTACTCTGAGCGGGCCGGCGGGGGTACGCAGTATTTT. Its protein is CASSYSERAGGGTQYF.

The chain's CDR3 is CAWRGQGSWEQYF. The DNA of the CDR3 is TGTGCCTGGAGGGGACAGGGGAGTTGGGAGCAGTACTTC. The V call is TRBV30, the J call TRBJ2-7, with 10 positions matching TRBD1. The trim removed 3 bases at V and 7 bases at J, leaving 6 bases unmatched. Germline CDR1 is GTSNPN and CDR2 is SVGIG (reference sequence). The CDR3 consists of 13 residues.

CDR3 in DNA: TGTGCCAGCAGCCGAGAGGGGGTGTTCAATCAGCCCCAGCATTTT. Amino acid sequence: CASSREGVFNQPQHF. The chain carries TRBV7-9 and TRBJ1-5; possible D gene TRBD1, 6 bases. V was pared by 5 bases and J by 3 bases, with 14 bases between. This CDR3 has 15 residues. Looked up from germline, CDR1 is SEHNR and CDR2 is FQNEAQ (reference sequence).

The rearrangement links TRBV7-9 to TRBJ2-1; D ambiguous. Germline loops: CDR1 SEHNR, CDR2 FQNEAQ (reference sequence). Trimming removed 5 bases from V and 13 bases from J, with 12 bases in between. The CDR3 has 11 residues. The CDR3 DNA follows: TGTGCCAGCAGCCCCCAAGGGCATCAGTTCTTC. It codes for CASSPQGHQFF.

This chain links TRBV3-1 (or the pseudogene TRBV3-2) with TRBJ1-4, with D hard to call. The germline V and J ends were trimmed by 4 bases and 8 bases, with 8 bases remaining between them. The germline CDR1 and CDR2 sequences are LGHDT and YNNKEL (reference sequence). The CDR3 is 12 amino acids. CDR3: CASSPRGEKLFF. The CDR3, as DNA: TGTGCCAGCAGCCCGAGAGGGGAAAAACTGTTTTTT.

The genes are TRBV6-4 and TRBJ2-2; 9 bases match TRBD1. The trim removed 6 bases at V and 5 bases at J, leaving 13 bases unmatched. Germline assignment: CDR1 MRHNA and CDR2 SNTAGT. This CDR3 spans 17 amino acids. This CDR3 is CASRDPGKTGGTGELFF. The CDR3 bases are TGTGCCAGCAGAGACCCCGGGAAGACAGGGGGAACCGGGGAGCTGTTTTTT.